This T cell receptor (beta chain) derives from a study of control samples from healthy donors and cancer patients. Per germline, CDR1 MDHEN and CDR2 SYDVKM. The length of the CDR3 is 14 residues. V was pared by 5 bases and J by 1 base, with 11 bases between. Profiling relied on immunoSEQ multiplex PCR, and the TCRdb table lists in-frame clones only, not all of them. The data contain 150,000 to 200,000 clones, around 87% of them singletons. The source material was blood. The rearrangement links TRBV28 to TRBJ1-1; D is unclear. This receptor was taken from a woman between 45 and 65 years old in good health. CDR3 sequence (DNA): TGTGCCAGCAGTGACATCAGGAAGAACACTGAAGCTTTCTTT. Protein: CASSDIRKNTEAFF. The whole variable domain, filled in from reference TRBV28 and TRBJ1-1, reads DVKVTQSSRYLVKRTGEKVFLECVQDMDHENMFWYRQDPGLGLRLIYFSYDVKMKEKGDIPEGYSVSREKKERFSLILESASTNQTSMYLCASSDIRKNTEAFFGQGTRLTVV.